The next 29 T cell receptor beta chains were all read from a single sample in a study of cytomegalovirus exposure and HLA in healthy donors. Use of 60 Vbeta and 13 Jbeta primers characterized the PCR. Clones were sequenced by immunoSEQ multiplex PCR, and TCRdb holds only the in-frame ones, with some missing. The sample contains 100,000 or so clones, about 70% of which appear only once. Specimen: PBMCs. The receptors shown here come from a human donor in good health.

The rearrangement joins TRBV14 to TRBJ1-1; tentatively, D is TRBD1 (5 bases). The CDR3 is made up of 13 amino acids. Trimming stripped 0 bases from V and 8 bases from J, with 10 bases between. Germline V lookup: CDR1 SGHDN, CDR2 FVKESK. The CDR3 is CASSQDLKGEAFF. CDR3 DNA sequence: TGTGCCAGCAGCCAAGATCTGAAGGGGGAAGCTTTCTTT.

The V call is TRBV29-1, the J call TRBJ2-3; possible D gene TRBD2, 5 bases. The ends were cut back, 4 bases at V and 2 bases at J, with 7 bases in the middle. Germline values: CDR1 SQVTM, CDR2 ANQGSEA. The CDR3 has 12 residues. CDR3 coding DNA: TGCAGCGTTGTAGCGATCACAGATACGCAGTATTTT. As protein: CSVVAITDTQYF.

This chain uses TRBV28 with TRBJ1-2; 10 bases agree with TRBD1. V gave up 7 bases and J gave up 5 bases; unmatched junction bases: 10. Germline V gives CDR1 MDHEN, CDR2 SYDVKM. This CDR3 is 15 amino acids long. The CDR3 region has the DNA TGTGCCAGCATCATGGCCGGGACAGGGGCTTATGGCTACACCTTC. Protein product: CASIMAGTGAYGYTF.

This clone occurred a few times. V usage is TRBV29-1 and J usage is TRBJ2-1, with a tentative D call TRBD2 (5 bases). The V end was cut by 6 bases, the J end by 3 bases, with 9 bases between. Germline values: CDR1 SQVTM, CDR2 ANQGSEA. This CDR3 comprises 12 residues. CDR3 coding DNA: TGCAGCGTCGCAGCGGTCTACAATGAGCAGTTCTTC. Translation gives CSVAAVYNEQFF.

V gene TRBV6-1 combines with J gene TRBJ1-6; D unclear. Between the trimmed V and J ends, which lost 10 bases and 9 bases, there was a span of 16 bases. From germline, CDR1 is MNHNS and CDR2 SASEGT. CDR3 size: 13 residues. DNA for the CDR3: TGTGCCATCCGACGGATGACTCCTTCACCCCTCCACTTT. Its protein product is CAIRRMTPSPLHF.

The CDR3 sequence: CASSQGFEGSLFF. CDR3 nucleotides: TGCGCCAGCAGCCAGGGCTTTGAGGGTTCGCTGTTTTTT. V gene TRBV4-3 combines with J gene TRBJ2-2; possibly TRBD2 for D (5 bases). Germline V gives CDR1 LGHNA, CDR2 YSLEER. V lost 3 bases, J lost 13 bases, and 15 bases lay in between. The CDR3 has 13 amino acids.

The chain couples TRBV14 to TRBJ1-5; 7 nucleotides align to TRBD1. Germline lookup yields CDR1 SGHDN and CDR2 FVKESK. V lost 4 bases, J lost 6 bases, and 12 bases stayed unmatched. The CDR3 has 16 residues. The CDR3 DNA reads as TGTGCCAGCAGCCGAACTGCAGGGGGAAGGACTCAGCCCCAGCATTTT. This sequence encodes CASSRTAGGRTQPQHF.

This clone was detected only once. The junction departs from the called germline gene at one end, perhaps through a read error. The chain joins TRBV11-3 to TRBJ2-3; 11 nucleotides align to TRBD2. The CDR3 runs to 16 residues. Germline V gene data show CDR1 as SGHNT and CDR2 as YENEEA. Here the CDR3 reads CTSSLAGGSSTDTQYF. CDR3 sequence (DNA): TGTACCAGCAGCTTAGCGGGGGGGTCCTCCACAGATACGCAGTATTTT.

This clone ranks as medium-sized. The CDR3 spells CASSYEGYEQYF. As DNA, the CDR3 is TGTGCCAGCAGTTACGAGGGCTACGAGCAGTACTTC. The V and J genes are TRBV6-6 and TRBJ2-7, with a tentative D call TRBD2 (5 bases). V gave up 2 bases and J gave up 3 bases, with 5 bases separating them. From germline, CDR1 is MNHNY and CDR2 SVGAGI (reference sequence). The CDR3 extends over 12 amino acids.

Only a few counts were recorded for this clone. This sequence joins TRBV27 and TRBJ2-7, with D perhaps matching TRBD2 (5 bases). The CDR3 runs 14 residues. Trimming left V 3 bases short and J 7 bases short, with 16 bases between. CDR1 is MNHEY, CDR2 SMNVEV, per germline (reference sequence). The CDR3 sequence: CASSFPGSIEEQYF. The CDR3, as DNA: TGTGCCAGCAGTTTCCCGGGGTCGATCGAGGAGCAGTACTTC.

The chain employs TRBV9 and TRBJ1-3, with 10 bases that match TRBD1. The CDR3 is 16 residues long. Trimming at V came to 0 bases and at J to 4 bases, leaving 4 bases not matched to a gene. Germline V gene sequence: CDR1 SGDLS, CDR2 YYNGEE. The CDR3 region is CASSVGQGAWGNTIYF. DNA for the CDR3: TGTGCCAGCAGCGTAGGACAGGGGGCTTGGGGAAACACCATATATTTT.

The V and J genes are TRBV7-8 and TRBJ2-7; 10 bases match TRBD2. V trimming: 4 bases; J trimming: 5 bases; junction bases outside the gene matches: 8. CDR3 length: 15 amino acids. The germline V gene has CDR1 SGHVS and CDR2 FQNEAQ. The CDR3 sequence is CASSSQRGGGNEQYF. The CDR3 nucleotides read TGTGCCAGCAGCTCACAGCGGGGGGGAGGCAACGAGCAGTACTTC. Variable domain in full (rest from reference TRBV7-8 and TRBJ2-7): GAGVSQSPRYKVAKRGQDVALRCDPISGHVSLFWYQQALGQGPEFLTYFQNEAQLDKSGLPSDRFFAERPEGSVSTLKIQRTQQEDSAVYLCASSSQRGGGNEQYFGPGTRLTVT.

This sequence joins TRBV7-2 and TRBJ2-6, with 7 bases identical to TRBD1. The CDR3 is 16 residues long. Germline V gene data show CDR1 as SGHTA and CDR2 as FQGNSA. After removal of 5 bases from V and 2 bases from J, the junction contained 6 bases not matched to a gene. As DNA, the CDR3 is TGTGCCAGCAGCGGCTCCGGGACAGCTGGGGCCAACGTCCTGACTTTC. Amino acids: CASSGSGTAGANVLTF.

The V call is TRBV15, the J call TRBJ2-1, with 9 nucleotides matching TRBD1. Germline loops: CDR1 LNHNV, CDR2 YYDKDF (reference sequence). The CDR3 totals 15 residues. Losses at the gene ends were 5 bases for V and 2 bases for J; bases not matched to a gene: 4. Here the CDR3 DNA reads TGTGCCACCAGCCGGGACAGGGTGACCTACAATGAGCAGTTCTTC. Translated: CATSRDRVTYNEQFF.

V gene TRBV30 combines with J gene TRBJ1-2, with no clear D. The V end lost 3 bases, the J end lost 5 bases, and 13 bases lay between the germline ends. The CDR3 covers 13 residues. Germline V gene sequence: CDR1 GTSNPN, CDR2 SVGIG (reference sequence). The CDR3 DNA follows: TGTGCCTGGAGACTCATAAATCCATATGGCTACACCTTC. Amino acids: CAWRLINPYGYTF.

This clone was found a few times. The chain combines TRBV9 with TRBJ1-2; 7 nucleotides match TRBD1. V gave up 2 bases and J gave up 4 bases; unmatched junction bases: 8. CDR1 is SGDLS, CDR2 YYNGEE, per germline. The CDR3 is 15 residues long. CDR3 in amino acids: CASSVRDRSSYGYTF. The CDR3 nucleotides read TGTGCCAGCAGCGTCCGGGACAGATCCTCCTATGGCTACACCTTC.

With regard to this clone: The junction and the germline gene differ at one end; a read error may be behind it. The CDR3 coding sequence is TGTGCTAGCAGCCAGGGGGCTGGAAACACCATATATTTT. This encodes CASSQGAGNTIYF. This rearrangement joins TRBV7-7 to TRBJ1-3; TRBD1 agrees at 7 bases. This CDR3 contains 13 residues. Germline loops: CDR1 SSHAT, CDR2 FNYEAQ (reference sequence).

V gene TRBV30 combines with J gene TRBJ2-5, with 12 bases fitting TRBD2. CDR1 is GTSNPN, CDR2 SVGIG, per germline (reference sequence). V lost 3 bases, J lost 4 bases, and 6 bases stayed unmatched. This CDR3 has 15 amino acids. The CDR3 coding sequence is TGTGCCTGGAGCCCGGGACTAGCGGGTACAGAGACCCAGTACTTC. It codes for CAWSPGLAGTETQYF.

CDR3 in amino acids: CASSYSVARDNEKLFF. The CDR3 DNA follows: TGTGCCAGCAGTTACTCGGTAGCCAGGGATAATGAAAAACTGTTTTTT. V gene TRBV6-5 combines with J gene TRBJ1-4; TRBD1 is a possible D gene (5 bases). The CDR3 contains 16 residues. Germline V gene lookup returns CDR1 MNHEY and CDR2 SVGAGI. Trimming left V 0 bases short and J 4 bases short, with 12 bases between.

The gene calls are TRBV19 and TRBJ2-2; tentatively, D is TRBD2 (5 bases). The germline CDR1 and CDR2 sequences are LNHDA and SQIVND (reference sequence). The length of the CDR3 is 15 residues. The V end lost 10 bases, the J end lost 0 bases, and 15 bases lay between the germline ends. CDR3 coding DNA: TGTGCCACAGAGAGGGAGAACGCGAACACCGGGGAGCTGTTTTTT. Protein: CATERENANTGELFF.

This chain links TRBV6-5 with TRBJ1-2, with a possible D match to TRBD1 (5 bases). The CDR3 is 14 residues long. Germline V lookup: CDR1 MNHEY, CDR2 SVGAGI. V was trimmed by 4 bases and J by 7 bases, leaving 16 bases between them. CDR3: CASSFLQGSRGYTF. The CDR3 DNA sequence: TGTGCCAGCAGTTTTCTCCAGGGTTCCCGTGGCTACACCTTC.

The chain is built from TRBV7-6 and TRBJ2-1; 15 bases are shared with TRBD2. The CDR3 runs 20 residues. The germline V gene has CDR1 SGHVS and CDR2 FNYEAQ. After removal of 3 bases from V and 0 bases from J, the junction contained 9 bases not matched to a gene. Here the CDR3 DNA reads TGTGCCAGCAGCTTTTCTGGGACTAGCGGGAGGCACAGCTCCTACAATGAGCAGTTCTTC. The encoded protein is CASSFSGTSGRHSSYNEQFF.

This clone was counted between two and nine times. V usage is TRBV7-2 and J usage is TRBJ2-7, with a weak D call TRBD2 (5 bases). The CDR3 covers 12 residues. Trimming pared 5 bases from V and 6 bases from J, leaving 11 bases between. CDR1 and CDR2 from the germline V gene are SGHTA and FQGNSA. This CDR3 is CASSLTRAEQYF. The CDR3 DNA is TGTGCCAGCAGCCTTACTAGGGCCGAGCAGTACTTC.

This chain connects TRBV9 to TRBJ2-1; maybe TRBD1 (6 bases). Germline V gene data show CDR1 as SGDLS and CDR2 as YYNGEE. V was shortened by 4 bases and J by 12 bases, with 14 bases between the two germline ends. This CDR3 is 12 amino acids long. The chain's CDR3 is CASSSQGNRQFF. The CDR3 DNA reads TGTGCCAGCAGCTCACAGGGTAATAGGCAGTTCTTC.

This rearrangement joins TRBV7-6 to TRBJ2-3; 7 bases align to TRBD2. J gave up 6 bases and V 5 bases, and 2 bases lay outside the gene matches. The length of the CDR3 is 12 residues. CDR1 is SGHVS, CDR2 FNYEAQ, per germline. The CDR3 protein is CASSPGRDTQYF. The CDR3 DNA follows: TGTGCCAGCAGCCCCGGGAGGGATACGCAGTATTTT.

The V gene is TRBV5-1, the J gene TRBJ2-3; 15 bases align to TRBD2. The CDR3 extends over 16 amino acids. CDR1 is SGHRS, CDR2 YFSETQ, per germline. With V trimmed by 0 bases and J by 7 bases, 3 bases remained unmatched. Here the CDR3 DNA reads TGCGCCAGCAGCTTGGATGGACTAGCGGGAGGGAATACGCAGTATTTT. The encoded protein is CASSLDGLAGGNTQYF.

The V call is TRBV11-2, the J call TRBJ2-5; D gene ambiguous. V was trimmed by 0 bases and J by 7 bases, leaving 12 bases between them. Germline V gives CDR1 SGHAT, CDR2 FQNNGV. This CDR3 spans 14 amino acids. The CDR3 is CASSLEHLGGTQYF. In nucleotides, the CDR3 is TGTGCCAGCAGCTTAGAACATCTAGGTGGGACCCAGTACTTC. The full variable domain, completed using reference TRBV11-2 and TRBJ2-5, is EAGVAQSPRYKIIEKRQSVAFWCNPISGHATLYWYQQILGQGPKLLIQFQNNGVVDDSQLPKDRFSAERLKGVDSTLKIQPAKLEDSAVYLCASSLEHLGGTQYFGPGTRLLVL.

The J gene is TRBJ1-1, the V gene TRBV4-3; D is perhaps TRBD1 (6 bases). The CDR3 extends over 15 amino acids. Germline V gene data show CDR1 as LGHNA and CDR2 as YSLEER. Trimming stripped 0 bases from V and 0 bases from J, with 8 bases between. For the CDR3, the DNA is TGCGCCAGCAGCCAAGAACACAGGGTGAACACTGAAGCTTTCTTT. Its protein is CASSQEHRVNTEAFF.

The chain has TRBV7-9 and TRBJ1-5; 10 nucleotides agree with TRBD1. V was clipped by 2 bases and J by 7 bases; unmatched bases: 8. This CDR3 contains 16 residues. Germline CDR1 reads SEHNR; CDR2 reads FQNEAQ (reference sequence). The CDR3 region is CASSLWGQGQGQPQHF. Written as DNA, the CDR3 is TGTGCCAGCAGCTTATGGGGACAGGGGCAGGGACAGCCCCAGCATTTT.